This T cell receptor beta chain was captured in a study of T cell repertoires in cytomegalovirus infection. About the research overall: TCR beta signatures that were public indicated CMV infection and matching HLA type.

This clonotype was observed a single time. Antigen specificity is unknown. Study outcomes and limitations: CMV-specific TCR beta clonotypes restricted by HLA-C were the ones dominating the ex vivo response.

Germline V gene data show CDR1 as MDHEN and CDR2 as SYDVKM. The CDR3 extends over 16 amino acids. V was clipped by 2 bases and J by 3 bases; unmatched bases: 10. A single record per CDR3 protein comes from TCRdb applying MiXCR to the reads. The sample carries approximately 990,000 distinct CDR3 sequences, around 31% recorded once. The chain carries TRBV28 and TRBJ2-7; 7 bases match TRBD1. Sequenced here: cultured CD8+ T cells from PBMCs, sampled from culture after CMV antigen stimulation. The source is a human donor in good health (CMV status not recorded). Some clones in this sample may be carry-over from other donors' samples. The CDR3 is CASSLSGQVEFYEQYV. In nucleotides, the CDR3 is TGTGCCAGCAGTTTAAGCGGACAGGTTGAGTTCTACGAGCAGTACGTC.